These T cell receptor beta chains were read from a single sample in a study of cytomegalovirus exposure and HLA in healthy donors. Only in-frame clones appear in the TCRdb table, and some are missing; sequencing was by immunoSEQ multiplex PCR. The table includes under 250,000 clones, around 87% detected once. The sample consisted of PBMCs. Receptors were obtained from a man aged 18 to 35 in good health and CMV-seronegative. Each CDR3 is given with its conserved first and last residue. D genes are given only for firm matches. The size entry is marked missing in some rows and otherwise reads once, few, many or a size class.

size: -
D: -
J: TRBJ1-4
V: TRBV29-1
DNA: TGCAGCGTTATTGCGGAGGCAACTAATGAAAAACTGTTTTTT
CDR3: CSVIAEATNEKLFF

size: -
D: TRBD1
J: TRBJ1-5
V: TRBV18
DNA: TGTGCCAGCTCAACCGGGACAGGGGACCAGCCCCAGCATTTT
CDR3: CASSTGTGDQPQHF

size: -
D: -
J: TRBJ1-2
V: TRBV7-2
DNA: TGTGCCAGCAGCTTTGCGGGACGGGGCACATACTATGGCTACACCTTC
CDR3: CASSFAGRGTYYGYTF

size: -
D: TRBD1
J: TRBJ1-2
V: TRBV7-2
DNA: TGTGCCAGCAGCTTAAGGGCCAGGGGGCGTCTTAACTATGGCTACACCTTC
CDR3: CASSLRARGRLNYGYTF

size: -
D: -
J: TRBJ2-3
V: TRBV29-1
DNA: TGCAGCGCGGAGAGGGACTTCCAGACCACAGATACGCAGTATTTT
CDR3: CSAERDFQTTDTQYF

size: -
D: TRBD2
J: TRBJ2-1
V: TRBV6-4
DNA: TGTGCCAGCAGTGACCTAGCGGGAGGGCCTTCACATGAGCAGTTCTTC
CDR3: CASSDLAGGPSHEQFF

size: -
D: -
J: TRBJ2-7
V: TRBV29-1
DNA: TGCAGCGTTCGTGAACTTTCCTACGAGCAGTACTTC
CDR3: CSVRELSYEQYF

size: -
D: -
J: TRBJ2-5
V: TRBV28
DNA: TGTGCCAGCAAACGACCAGGGAACCAAGAGACCCAGTACTTC
CDR3: CASKRPGNQETQYF

size: -
D: -
J: TRBJ2-7
V: TRBV5-6
DNA: TGTGCCAGCAGCTTCTTATACGAGCAGTACTTC
CDR3: CASSFLYEQYF

size: -
D: -
J: TRBJ1-5
V: TRBV28
DNA: TGTGCCAGCAGTTTCATTACCAGGTTACGAGGCAATCAGCCCCAGCATTTT
CDR3: CASSFITRLRGNQPQHF

size: -
D: -
J: TRBJ2-3
V: TRBV27
DNA: TGTGCCAGCAGTTATAGGCTCCGGAGCCGAAGCACAGATACGCAGTATTTT
CDR3: CASSYRLRSRSTDTQYF

size: -
D: -
J: TRBJ2-7
V: TRBV9
DNA: TGTGCCAGCAGCCCGGGACTGGGGGAGCAGTACTTC
CDR3: CASSPGLGEQYF

size: -
D: TRBD2
J: TRBJ2-1
V: TRBV27
DNA: TGTGCCAGCAGTTTAGGTTTCGGACTAGCCGGGGGGAATGAGCAGTTCTTC
CDR3: CASSLGFGLAGGNEQFF

size: -
D: TRBD1
J: TRBJ1-2
V: TRBV28
DNA: TGTGCCAGCACCCCCGGGACAGGGAAAACCCCCTATGGCTACACCTTC
CDR3: CASTPGTGKTPYGYTF

size: -
D: -
J: TRBJ2-5
V: TRBV15
DNA: TGTGCCACCAGCAGAGGGATTAACGGGGAGACCCAGTACTTC
CDR3: CATSRGINGETQYF

size: -
D: -
J: TRBJ1-5
V: TRBV30
DNA: TGTGCCTGGAGTGTATCCCGGGGTCAGCCCCAGCATTTT
CDR3: CAWSVSRGQPQHF

size: -
D: -
J: TRBJ2-7
V: TRBV5-1
DNA: TGCGCCAGCAGCAAAGACTCAACTTCCTACGAGCAGTACTTC
CDR3: CASSKDSTSYEQYF

size: -
D: -
J: TRBJ1-1
V: TRBV27
DNA: TGTGCCAGCAGTTCGGTAGGGGGTATCACTGAAGCTTTCTTT
CDR3: CASSSVGGITEAFF

size: -
D: -
J: TRBJ1-4
V: TRBV28
DNA: TGTGCCACAAATCTCGGGAGGTACGGTGAAAAACTGTTTTTT
CDR3: CATNLGRYGEKLFF

size: -
D: -
J: TRBJ1-2
V: TRBV6-6
DNA: TGTGCCAGCAGGAACAGGGACAACTATGGCTACACCTTC
CDR3: CASRNRDNYGYTF

size: -
D: TRBD1
J: TRBJ2-7
V: TRBV14
DNA: TGTGCCAGCAGCCAAGTGACCAGGGGGTACTCCTACGAGCAGTACTTC
CDR3: CASSQVTRGYSYEQYF

size: -
D: -
J: TRBJ2-1
V: TRBV10-2
DNA: TGCGCCAGCTTAGGACTCGATTACAATGAGCAGTTCTTC
CDR3: CASLGLDYNEQFF

size: -
D: -
J: TRBJ2-1
V: TRBV7-9
DNA: TGTGCCAGCAGCTTCCCTGACGGAGTGAAAAGGTATAATGAGCAGTTCTTC
CDR3: CASSFPDGVKRYNEQFF

size: once
D: -
J: TRBJ1-1
V: TRBV28
DNA: TGTGCCAGCAGTTTACGGTATGGTAGAGGGTACACTGAAGCTTTCTTT
CDR3: CASSLRYGRGYTEAFF

size: -
D: -
J: TRBJ2-3
V: TRBV6-6
DNA: TGTGCCAGCACGAGTCGGGATACGCAGTATTTT
CDR3: CASTSRDTQYF

size: -
D: TRBD2
J: TRBJ2-1
V: TRBV2
DNA: TGTGCCAGCAGTGAACTAGCGGGGGGTTACAATGAGCAGTTCTTC
CDR3: CASSELAGGYNEQFF

size: -
D: TRBD1
J: TRBJ1-2
V: TRBV6-5
DNA: TGTGCCAGCACCCCAGGGGGAGCCTATGGCTACACCTTC
CDR3: CASTPGGAYGYTF

size: -
D: -
J: TRBJ2-6
V: TRBV10-3
DNA: TGTGCCATCTCCGCCGCTGATTGGACAGCTGGGGCCAACGTCCTGACTTTC
CDR3: CAISAADWTAGANVLTF

size: once
D: -
J: TRBJ1-1
V: TRBV5-6
DNA: TGTGCCAGCAGGATAGGAGGGACTGAAGCTTTCTTT
CDR3: CASRIGGTEAFF

size: -
D: -
J: TRBJ2-5
V: TRBV2
DNA: TGTGCCAGCAGTGAAGCGCAGGGAGAGACCCAGTACTTC
CDR3: CASSEAQGETQYF

size: -
D: TRBD1
J: TRBJ2-7
V: TRBV28
DNA: TGTGCCAGCAGTGCGGGGGACAGGGAGGAGAAGCAGTACTTC
CDR3: CASSAGDREEKQYF